This T cell receptor beta chain is from a study of T-cell memory formation after mild COVID-19. The overall study: There were largely donor-specific TCR clusters. Study results and caveats: Contracting clones from day 15 to 85 had balanced CD4/CD8; later expanders favoured CD4+. The main location of contracting CD4+ clones was CM and EM, and that of contracting CD8+ clones was EMRA.

5'RACE with constant-segment primers yielded barcoded, UMI-tagged TCR alpha and TCR beta cDNA libraries. TCRdb reprocessed the 5' RACE reads via MiXCR and lists one record per CDR3 protein. The sample lists hundreds of thousands of distinct CDR3 sequences; approximately 18% were seen once. This CDR3 contains 15 residues. The V end lost 6 bases, the J end lost 4 bases, and 16 bases lay between the germline ends. Germline CDR1 is SEHNR and CDR2 is FQNEAQ (reference sequence). This clonotype occurred a few times. Its antigen is not known. This chain links TRBV7-9 with TRBJ2-1; the D gene is possibly TRBD2 (7 bases). This clonotype originated in an adult woman who had mild COVID-19 (a few samples of this study predate the infection). Cell type and time point are not known. Sequenced material: PBMCs or a T cell subset sorted from them (not recorded which). The DNA for the CDR3 is TGTGCCAGCAGGCAAGGGGGGGCGCATTACAATGAGCAGTTCTTC. Translation: CASRQGGAHYNEQFF.